A selection of T cell receptor beta chains follows, all from one sample in a study of blood T cell repertoires in COVID-19. Sequencing was performed with immunoSEQ multiplex PCR; in TCRdb, only in-frame clones are kept and a portion is missing. Among 200,000 to 250,000 clones listed, around 89% were seen once. The sample was PBMCs or T cells enriched from blood (not recorded which). The receptor set was obtained from a man between 45 and 60 years old who had been exposed to COVID-19. Both conserved end residues are part of each CDR3. The D gene is left open where the match is weak. Where a row states a size, it is once, few, many or the class of an expanded clone; other rows omit it.

v_gene: TRBV30
d_gene: -
abundance: -
j_gene: TRBJ1-1
CDR3nt: TGTGCCTGGAGTGCCCGGGGGGGGTCAGCTGAAGCTTTCTTT
CDR3aa: CAWSARGGSAEAFF

v_gene: TRBV9
d_gene: TRBD2
abundance: once
j_gene: TRBJ2-1
CDR3nt: TGTGCCAGCGAGGGACTATCGGGTGAGCAGTTCTTC
CDR3aa: CASEGLSGEQFF

v_gene: TRBV9
d_gene: -
abundance: -
j_gene: TRBJ1-1
CDR3nt: TGTGCCAGCAGCGTAGTACGGGAAGGGACTGAAGCTTTCTTT
CDR3aa: CASSVVREGTEAFF

v_gene: TRBV5-1
d_gene: TRBD1
abundance: -
j_gene: TRBJ1-1
CDR3nt: TGCGCCAGCAGCTTGGGACAGGGACGGACTGAAGCTTTCTTT
CDR3aa: CASSLGQGRTEAFF

v_gene: TRBV4-2
d_gene: -
abundance: -
j_gene: TRBJ1-2
CDR3nt: TGTGCCAGCAGCCAAGATGGGGTGGGCAGAGGGTATGGCTACACCTTC
CDR3aa: CASSQDGVGRGYGYTF

v_gene: TRBV29-1
d_gene: TRBD2
abundance: -
j_gene: TRBJ2-1
CDR3nt: TGCAGCGCACCGGGACTAGCGGGAGTCGTTGAGCAGTTCTTC
CDR3aa: CSAPGLAGVVEQFF

v_gene: TRBV5-1
d_gene: TRBD2
abundance: -
j_gene: TRBJ2-5
CDR3nt: TGCGCCAGCAGCTGGACTAGTGAGACCCAGTACTTC
CDR3aa: CASSWTSETQYF

v_gene: TRBV19
d_gene: -
abundance: -
j_gene: TRBJ1-1
CDR3nt: TGTGCCAGTTCTGGGCCCAGGGTAGGGAACACTGAAGCTTTCTTT
CDR3aa: CASSGPRVGNTEAFF

v_gene: TRBV28
d_gene: -
abundance: -
j_gene: TRBJ2-6
CDR3nt: TGTGCCAGCAGTCGTACTCCTGGTGGGGCCAACGTCCTGACTTTC
CDR3aa: CASSRTPGGANVLTF

v_gene: TRBV20-1
d_gene: TRBD1
abundance: -
j_gene: TRBJ2-7
CDR3nt: TGCAGTGCTAGTACAGGGGGCACCCTCTACGAGCAGTACTTC
CDR3aa: CSASTGGTLYEQYF

v_gene: TRBV9
d_gene: TRBD2
abundance: once
j_gene: TRBJ2-5
CDR3nt: TGTGCCAGCAGCGGGGGGGGACTAATCCAAGAGACCCAGTACTTC
CDR3aa: CASSGGGLIQETQYF

v_gene: TRBV18
d_gene: TRBD1
abundance: -
j_gene: TRBJ2-5
CDR3nt: TGTGCCAGCTCACCGACAGGGCAAGAGACCCAGTACTTC
CDR3aa: CASSPTGQETQYF

v_gene: TRBV5-6
d_gene: -
abundance: -
j_gene: TRBJ1-2
CDR3nt: TGTGCCAGCAGCCCTCTGTCAGGAATTCAGGGCTACACCTTC
CDR3aa: CASSPLSGIQGYTF

v_gene: TRBV5-4
d_gene: TRBD1
abundance: -
j_gene: TRBJ2-3
CDR3nt: TGTGCCAGCAGAAGGGACAGGGGAACAGATACGCAGTATTTT
CDR3aa: CASRRDRGTDTQYF

v_gene: TRBV4-1
d_gene: -
abundance: -
j_gene: TRBJ1-2
CDR3nt: TGCGCCAGCAGCCAAGGAGGGAGCAGTAACTATGGCTACACCTTC
CDR3aa: CASSQGGSSNYGYTF

v_gene: TRBV12-3/TRBV12-4
d_gene: TRBD1
abundance: -
j_gene: TRBJ1-5
CDR3nt: TGTGCCAGCAGTCTACAGGGGACCCAGCCCCAGCATTTT
CDR3aa: CASSLQGTQPQHF

v_gene: TRBV19
d_gene: -
abundance: -
j_gene: TRBJ2-1
CDR3nt: TGTGCCAGTAGTATAGCGGTCAGGGGATCCTACAATGAGCAGTTCTTC
CDR3aa: CASSIAVRGSYNEQFF

v_gene: TRBV5-1
d_gene: -
abundance: -
j_gene: TRBJ2-1
CDR3nt: TGCGCCAGCAGCTTGTTCGGACAACATGAGCAGTTCTTC
CDR3aa: CASSLFGQHEQFF

v_gene: TRBV7-3
d_gene: -
abundance: -
j_gene: TRBJ1-1
CDR3nt: TGTGCCAGCAGCTTAAATGCAGGGAACACTGAAGCTTTCTTT
CDR3aa: CASSLNAGNTEAFF

v_gene: TRBV25-1
d_gene: TRBD1
abundance: -
j_gene: TRBJ1-6
CDR3nt: TGTGCCAGCAGTGTCCGGGACAGGGCATCACCCCTCCACTTT
CDR3aa: CASSVRDRASPLHF

v_gene: TRBV9
d_gene: -
abundance: -
j_gene: TRBJ2-3
CDR3nt: TGTGCCAGCAGCGTAGGGGTCGGAGTCACAGATACGCAGTATTTT
CDR3aa: CASSVGVGVTDTQYF

v_gene: TRBV5-1
d_gene: TRBD1
abundance: -
j_gene: TRBJ2-3
CDR3nt: TGCGCCAGCAGCTTGGATGGGACAGGGGTCACAGATACGCAGTATTTT
CDR3aa: CASSLDGTGVTDTQYF

v_gene: TRBV28
d_gene: -
abundance: -
j_gene: TRBJ2-7
CDR3nt: TGTGCCAGCAGTTCTTTGTTCGGGGGATGGAGGAGCTCCTACGAGCAGTACTTC
CDR3aa: CASSSLFGGWRSSYEQYF

v_gene: TRBV5-5
d_gene: -
abundance: -
j_gene: TRBJ1-6
CDR3nt: TGTGCCAGCAGCCCACAAACAGTGAGCTCCTATAATTCACCCCTCCACTTT
CDR3aa: CASSPQTVSSYNSPLHF

v_gene: TRBV18
d_gene: TRBD1
abundance: few
j_gene: TRBJ1-1
CDR3nt: TGTGCCAGCTCACCACCGGGACAGTCGAACACTGAAGCTTTCTTT
CDR3aa: CASSPPGQSNTEAFF

v_gene: TRBV3-1/TRBV3-2
d_gene: -
abundance: few
j_gene: TRBJ2-6
CDR3nt: TGTGCCAGCACCAGCTCTGGGGCCAACGTCCTGACTTTC
CDR3aa: CASTSSGANVLTF

v_gene: TRBV11-3
d_gene: TRBD1
abundance: -
j_gene: TRBJ1-4
CDR3nt: TGTGCCAGCAGCTTAATTGGGACAGCCGAAAAACTGTTTTTT
CDR3aa: CASSLIGTAEKLFF

v_gene: TRBV19
d_gene: -
abundance: few
j_gene: TRBJ1-3
CDR3nt: TGTGCCAGTAGTCCCCTGGCCTCTGGAAACACCATATATTTT
CDR3aa: CASSPLASGNTIYF

v_gene: TRBV4-1
d_gene: TRBD2
abundance: -
j_gene: TRBJ2-3
CDR3nt: TGCGCCAGCAGCCAAGGGTCCAGCGGGGGTAGGACAGATACGCAGTATTTT
CDR3aa: CASSQGSSGGRTDTQYF

v_gene: TRBV9
d_gene: -
abundance: -
j_gene: TRBJ2-3
CDR3nt: TGTGCCAGCAGCGTTGGAGGGGCTAGCACAGATACGCAGTATTTT
CDR3aa: CASSVGGASTDTQYF

v_gene: TRBV19
d_gene: -
abundance: -
j_gene: TRBJ1-5
CDR3nt: TGTGCCAGTAGCCGGGGGATTCAGCCCCAGCATTTT
CDR3aa: CASSRGIQPQHF

v_gene: TRBV10-3
d_gene: -
abundance: -
j_gene: TRBJ2-1
CDR3nt: TGTGCCATCAGCCCCGGGACTTCGGACGATGAGCAGTTCTTC
CDR3aa: CAISPGTSDDEQFF

v_gene: TRBV20-1
d_gene: TRBD1
abundance: -
j_gene: TRBJ1-4
CDR3nt: TGCAGTGCTAGTGGGGACAGGGATGAAAAACTGTTTTTT
CDR3aa: CSASGDRDEKLFF

v_gene: TRBV12-3/TRBV12-4
d_gene: -
abundance: -
j_gene: TRBJ1-1
CDR3nt: TGTGCCAGCAGCTTCCTTAGGAACACTGAAGCTTTCTTT
CDR3aa: CASSFLRNTEAFF

v_gene: TRBV7-9
d_gene: TRBD2
abundance: -
j_gene: TRBJ2-1
CDR3nt: TGTGCCAGCAGCCCCCTGGTAGCGGGAGACAATGAGCAGTTCTTC
CDR3aa: CASSPLVAGDNEQFF

v_gene: TRBV3-1/TRBV3-2
d_gene: TRBD1
abundance: -
j_gene: TRBJ1-2
CDR3nt: TGTGCCAGCAGCCACATGGGACAGGGCGTCTATGGCTACACCTTC
CDR3aa: CASSHMGQGVYGYTF

v_gene: TRBV28
d_gene: -
abundance: -
j_gene: TRBJ1-4
CDR3nt: TGTGCCAGCAGTTTGTTTAGCCGAACGAGGGATGAAAAACTGTTTTTT
CDR3aa: CASSLFSRTRDEKLFF

v_gene: TRBV15
d_gene: -
abundance: -
j_gene: TRBJ2-1
CDR3nt: TGTGCCACCTACCGGGGGGCGGGAGAAAGGAATGAGCAGTTCTTC
CDR3aa: CATYRGAGERNEQFF

v_gene: TRBV28
d_gene: -
abundance: -
j_gene: TRBJ2-6
CDR3nt: TGTGCCAGCAGTTCCTACAGGGTCCCAGGGGCCAACGTCCTGACTTTC
CDR3aa: CASSSYRVPGANVLTF

v_gene: TRBV27
d_gene: -
abundance: -
j_gene: TRBJ1-1
CDR3nt: TGTGCCAGCAGGTTTCGTGTGAACACTGAAGCTTTCTTT
CDR3aa: CASRFRVNTEAFF

v_gene: TRBV28
d_gene: TRBD1
abundance: -
j_gene: TRBJ1-5
CDR3nt: TGTGCCAGCAGTTTAAGGGGGCGCCGGAATCAGCCCCAGCATTTT
CDR3aa: CASSLRGRRNQPQHF

v_gene: TRBV28
d_gene: -
abundance: -
j_gene: TRBJ1-1
CDR3nt: TGTGCCAGCACCCTTGGGGGGGTAGCTTTCTTT
CDR3aa: CASTLGGVAFF

v_gene: TRBV11-3
d_gene: -
abundance: once
j_gene: TRBJ2-1
CDR3nt: TGTGCCAGCAGCTTACTACTCAATGAGCAGTTCTTC
CDR3aa: CASSLLLNEQFF

v_gene: TRBV2
d_gene: TRBD1
abundance: -
j_gene: TRBJ2-2
CDR3nt: TGTGCCAGCAGTGTTCTGACAGGGGGGGCCGGGGAGCTGTTTTTT
CDR3aa: CASSVLTGGAGELFF

v_gene: TRBV19
d_gene: -
abundance: -
j_gene: TRBJ2-3
CDR3nt: TGTGCCAGTAGTAAAGGGAGAGAGGAAGATACGCAGTATTTT
CDR3aa: CASSKGREEDTQYF

v_gene: TRBV28
d_gene: -
abundance: -
j_gene: TRBJ1-2
CDR3nt: TGTGCCAGCAGTTTGCGCTATGGCTACACCTTC
CDR3aa: CASSLRYGYTF

v_gene: TRBV7-9
d_gene: TRBD1
abundance: -
j_gene: TRBJ2-5
CDR3nt: TGTGCCAGCACCCAAAAGGGGGCGAGAGAGACCCAGTACTTC
CDR3aa: CASTQKGARETQYF

v_gene: TRBV6-5
d_gene: -
abundance: -
j_gene: TRBJ2-2
CDR3nt: TGTGCCAGCAGCCCCGGGACACTTACCGGGGAGCTGTTTTTT
CDR3aa: CASSPGTLTGELFF

v_gene: TRBV5-4
d_gene: TRBD2
abundance: once
j_gene: TRBJ2-5
CDR3nt: TGTGCCAGCAGCTTGACTAGCGGGACCCTCATTGGGACCCAGTACTTC
CDR3aa: CASSLTSGTLIGTQYF

v_gene: TRBV20-1
d_gene: TRBD1
abundance: few
j_gene: TRBJ1-1
CDR3nt: TGCAGTGCTAGTCCTTCGGACAGGGTGGCTGAAGCTTTCTTT
CDR3aa: CSASPSDRVAEAFF

v_gene: TRBV18
d_gene: TRBD1
abundance: -
j_gene: TRBJ1-2
CDR3nt: TGTGCCAGCTCACCGCGGACAGGGGAGGGCGGCTACACCTTC
CDR3aa: CASSPRTGEGGYTF

v_gene: TRBV4-1
d_gene: TRBD1
abundance: -
j_gene: TRBJ1-4
CDR3nt: TGCGCCAGCAGCCAAGATGACAGGGTCGGTGAAAAACTGTTTTTT
CDR3aa: CASSQDDRVGEKLFF

v_gene: TRBV5-8
d_gene: -
abundance: few
j_gene: TRBJ2-2
CDR3nt: TGTGCCAGCAACCGGGGTACCGGGGAGCTGTTTTTT
CDR3aa: CASNRGTGELFF

v_gene: TRBV2
d_gene: -
abundance: -
j_gene: TRBJ1-2
CDR3nt: TGTGCCAGCAGTCAGGGATTGAACTATGGCTACACCTTC
CDR3aa: CASSQGLNYGYTF

v_gene: TRBV27
d_gene: -
abundance: -
j_gene: TRBJ1-6
CDR3nt: TGTGCCAGCAGTTTATACCTCGGGACAATGGTTTTCCCCCTCCACTTT
CDR3aa: CASSLYLGTMVFPLHF